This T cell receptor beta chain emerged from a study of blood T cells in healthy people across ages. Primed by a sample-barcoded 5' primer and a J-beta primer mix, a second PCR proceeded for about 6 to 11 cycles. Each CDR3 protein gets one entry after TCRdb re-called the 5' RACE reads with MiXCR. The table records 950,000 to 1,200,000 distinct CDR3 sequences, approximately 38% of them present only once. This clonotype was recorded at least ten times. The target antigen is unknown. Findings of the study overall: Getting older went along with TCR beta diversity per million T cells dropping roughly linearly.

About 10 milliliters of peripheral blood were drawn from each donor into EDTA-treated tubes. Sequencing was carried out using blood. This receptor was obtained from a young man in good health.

This CDR3 reads CASSLSYGYEQYF. The CDR3 nucleotides are TGTGCCAGCAGCTTAAGCTACGGGTACGAGCAGTACTTC. The chain uses TRBV7-3 and TRBJ2-7; D unresolved. V was shortened by 1 base and J by 4 bases, with 8 bases between the two germline ends. Germline CDR1 SGHTA, CDR2 FQGTGA. The CDR3 contains 13 residues.